Listed below are T cell receptor beta chains from one sample, sequenced in a study of T cell responses to AZD1222 COVID-19 vaccine. The protocol was immunoSEQ multiplex PCR, while the TCRdb copy is restricted to in-frame clones and leaves out a portion. The sample lists some 89,000 clones; roughly 90% were seen once. The sequences come from peripheral blood, collected on day 0 of AZD1222 vaccination. Receptors originate from an adult in good health. Both conserved end residues are part of each CDR3. D genes are given only for firm matches. Part of the rows lack a size; the others show once, few, many or a class for expanded clones.

v_call,d_call,clone_size,j_call,cdr3_aa,cdr3_nt
TRBV6-6,TRBD1,few,TRBJ2-7,CASSYTTGGAGYEQYF,TGTGCCAGCAGTTATACCACAGGGGGAGCCGGCTACGAGCAGTACTTC
TRBV12-3/TRBV12-4,-,-,TRBJ2-7,CASSGRNSYEQYF,TGTGCCAGCAGTGGGCGGAATTCCTACGAGCAGTACTTC
TRBV9,-,-,TRBJ1-3,CASSVDPGGNTIYF,TGTGCCAGCAGCGTAGATCCGGGTGGAAACACCATATATTTT
TRBV3-1/TRBV3-2,-,-,TRBJ1-1,CASSQDRASREAFF,TGTGCCAGCAGCCAAGATAGGGCATCTCGTGAAGCTTTCTTT
TRBV5-6,-,-,TRBJ2-1,CASRNLTRVYNEQFF,TGTGCCAGCAGGAACTTAACCCGGGTTTACAATGAGCAGTTCTTC
TRBV4-2,-,-,TRBJ1-1,CASSQVTDPGEGAFF,TGTGCCAGCAGCCAAGTGACTGACCCGGGAGAAGGAGCTTTCTTT
TRBV6-1,-,-,TRBJ1-5,CASSELAGLGGQPQHF,TGTGCCAGCAGTGAACTGGCGGGGCTCGGGGGCCAGCCCCAGCATTTT
TRBV5-4,TRBD2,-,TRBJ2-7,CASSTLLAGEGGEQYF,TGTGCCAGCAGCACCTTACTAGCGGGAGAGGGTGGAGAGCAGTACTTC
TRBV19,-,few,TRBJ2-5,CATLDTRAGETQYF,TGTGCCACCCTGGACACGCGTGCGGGAGAGACCCAGTACTTC
TRBV7-6,-,-,TRBJ1-4,CASSPSPQAGEKLFF,TGTGCCAGCAGCCCGTCTCCTCAGGCCGGTGAAAAACTGTTTTTT
TRBV7-9,-,-,TRBJ1-1,CASRPGGMTEAFF,TGTGCCAGCAGGCCCGGGGGAATGACTGAAGCTTTCTTT
TRBV11-3,-,-,TRBJ2-4,CASSLDTIPLAKNIQYF,TGTGCCAGCAGCTTAGATACCATTCCTCTAGCCAAAAACATTCAGTACTTC
TRBV19,-,once,TRBJ1-4,CASSIGVGVEEKLFF,TGTGCCAGTAGTATAGGGGTAGGGGTCGAGGAAAAACTGTTTTTT
TRBV24-1,-,once,TRBJ2-3,CATSEASPDTQYF,TGTGCCACCAGTGAGGCTAGCCCAGATACGCAGTATTTT
TRBV28,TRBD2,once,TRBJ2-1,CASSRGLAGVEQFF,TGTGCCAGCAGCCGAGGACTAGCGGGAGTTGAGCAGTTCTTC
TRBV19,TRBD2,-,TRBJ2-3,CASSGTSGGRAGDTQYF,TGTGCCAGTAGTGGGACAAGCGGGGGACGAGCCGGAGATACGCAGTATTTT
TRBV12-3/TRBV12-4,TRBD1,-,TRBJ2-7,CASGGQGVYEQYF,TGTGCCAGCGGTGGGCAGGGGGTCTACGAGCAGTACTTC
TRBV4-1,TRBD2,-,TRBJ2-5,CASSQMTSGSQETQYF,TGCGCCAGCAGCCAAATGACTAGCGGGAGTCAAGAGACCCAGTACTTC
TRBV25-1,-,-,TRBJ2-7,CASSDGKPPYEQYF,TGTGCCAGCAGTGACGGTAAGCCCCCGTACGAGCAGTACTTC
TRBV19,-,-,TRBJ1-5,CASRDPNQPQHF,TGTGCCAGTAGGGACCCTAATCAGCCCCAGCATTTT
TRBV5-6,-,-,TRBJ1-5,CASSHAGVDQPQHF,TGTGCCAGCAGCCATGCCGGGGTTGATCAGCCCCAGCATTTT
TRBV7-9,TRBD1,-,TRBJ2-1,CASSPRDRGGIEQFF,TGTGCCAGCAGCCCCCGGGACAGGGGAGGGATTGAGCAGTTCTTC
TRBV10-3,-,-,TRBJ1-3,CAISAGQNSGNTIYF,TGTGCCATCAGTGCCGGACAGAACTCTGGAAACACCATATATTTT
TRBV4-2,TRBD1,-,TRBJ1-5,CASSQEDRALNQPQHF,TGTGCCAGCAGCCAAGAAGACAGGGCCCTCAATCAGCCCCAGCATTTT
TRBV23-1,-,-,TRBJ2-7,CASSLRTGEQYF,TGCGCCAGCAGTCTAAGGACCGGCGAGCAGTACTTC
TRBV5-4,-,-,TRBJ2-1,CASSVDSHNEQFF,TGTGCCAGCAGCGTAGACAGCCACAATGAGCAGTTCTTC
TRBV11-2,-,-,TRBJ1-2,CASSSDRFGYTF,TGTGCCAGCAGCTCCGACAGGTTTGGCTACACCTTC
TRBV6-2/TRBV6-3,TRBD1,-,TRBJ2-7,CASSPGTGLREQYF,TGTGCCAGCAGTCCCGGGACAGGGTTGAGAGAGCAGTACTTC
TRBV19,-,once,TRBJ2-7,CASSIAGYEQYF,TGTGCCAGTAGTATCGCCGGTTACGAGCAGTACTTC
TRBV18,-,-,TRBJ1-1,CASSPTNMNTEAFF,TGTGCCAGCTCACCGACAAACATGAACACTGAAGCTTTCTTT
TRBV19,TRBD1,-,TRBJ2-7,CASSQGQASTYEQYF,TGTGCCAGTAGCCAAGGACAGGCGTCAACCTACGAGCAGTACTTC
TRBV7-9,-,-,TRBJ2-3,CASSRGTDTQYF,TGTGCCAGCAGCCGGGGTACAGATACGCAGTATTTT
TRBV7-9,-,-,TRBJ2-5,CASSRQGVAQYF,TGTGCCAGCAGCCGTCAGGGAGTAGCACAGTACTTC
TRBV10-3,-,-,TRBJ2-2,CAISTGQEGRTGELFF,TGTGCCATCAGCACTGGACAGGAAGGGAGGACCGGGGAGCTGTTTTTT
TRBV9,-,-,TRBJ1-6,CASSFGVGPHF,TGTGCCAGCAGCTTTGGGGTAGGGCCCCACTTT
TRBV11-2,-,once,TRBJ1-1,CASSLAGSPEAFF,TGTGCCAGCAGCTTAGCTGGGAGCCCTGAAGCTTTCTTT
TRBV5-8,-,-,TRBJ1-1,CASSPRQLLNTEAFF,TGTGCCAGCAGCCCGCGGCAGCTCCTGAACACTGAAGCTTTCTTT
TRBV3-1/TRBV3-2,-,-,TRBJ1-1,CASSQDTQRHTEAFF,TGTGCCAGCAGCCAAGATACTCAGCGGCACACTGAAGCTTTCTTT
TRBV29-1,TRBD1,-,TRBJ1-4,CSVARTGGDEKLFF,TGCAGCGTAGCGAGGACAGGGGGAGATGAAAAACTGTTTTTT
TRBV6-5,TRBD1,-,TRBJ1-2,CASSLQGAGYGYTF,TGTGCCAGCAGTCTACAGGGGGCGGGCTATGGCTACACCTTC
TRBV11-3,-,-,TRBJ2-1,CASSPNNGDEQFF,TGTGCCAGCAGCCCTAATAACGGGGATGAGCAGTTCTTC
TRBV27,TRBD1,-,TRBJ2-7,CASSLDSGQGYEQYF,TGTGCCAGCAGTTTAGACTCGGGACAGGGCTACGAGCAGTACTTC
TRBV5-4,-,-,TRBJ2-7,CASSFPSGAYEQYF,TGTGCCAGCAGCTTCCCAAGCGGAGCCTACGAGCAGTACTTC
TRBV7-9,TRBD2,-,TRBJ2-7,CASSKNAGTSFSEQYF,TGTGCCAGCAGCAAAAACGCCGGGACTAGTTTTTCCGAGCAGTACTTC
TRBV9,-,-,TRBJ2-2,CASSSNTGELFF,TGTGCCAGCAGCTCGAACACCGGGGAGCTGTTTTTT
TRBV10-3,TRBD1,-,TRBJ2-7,CAISETGGVEQYF,TGTGCCATCAGTGAGACAGGGGGAGTTGAGCAGTACTTC
TRBV5-1,-,few,TRBJ1-5,CASSEPGTNHSNQPQHF,TGCGCCAGCAGCGAACCCGGGACAAACCATAGCAATCAGCCCCAGCATTTT
TRBV28,-,-,TRBJ1-5,CASSFGRSNQPQHF,TGTGCCAGCAGTTTCGGCAGGAGCAATCAGCCCCAGCATTTT
TRBV2,TRBD1,-,TRBJ2-7,CASGGQGNYEQYF,TGTGCCAGCGGGGGACAGGGGAACTACGAGCAGTACTTC
TRBV2,-,-,TRBJ2-3,CASIPRDSNTDTQYF,TGTGCCAGCATACCGCGGGACAGCAACACAGATACGCAGTATTTT
TRBV18,TRBD1,-,TRBJ1-6,CASSPLDRGSYNSPLHF,TGTGCCAGCTCACCTCTGGACAGGGGATCCTATAATTCACCCCTCCACTTT
TRBV4-1,-,-,TRBJ2-3,CASSQGGRGVTDTQYF,TGCGCCAGCAGCCAAGGTGGGAGAGGGGTCACAGATACGCAGTATTTT
TRBV7-7,-,-,TRBJ1-4,CASSLGRGGSNEKLFF,TGTGCTAGCAGCTTGGGCCGGGGAGGGTCAAATGAAAAACTGTTTTTT
TRBV30,-,few,TRBJ1-2,CAWSIPSGYGYTF,TGTGCCTGGAGTATCCCAAGTGGTTATGGCTACACCTTC